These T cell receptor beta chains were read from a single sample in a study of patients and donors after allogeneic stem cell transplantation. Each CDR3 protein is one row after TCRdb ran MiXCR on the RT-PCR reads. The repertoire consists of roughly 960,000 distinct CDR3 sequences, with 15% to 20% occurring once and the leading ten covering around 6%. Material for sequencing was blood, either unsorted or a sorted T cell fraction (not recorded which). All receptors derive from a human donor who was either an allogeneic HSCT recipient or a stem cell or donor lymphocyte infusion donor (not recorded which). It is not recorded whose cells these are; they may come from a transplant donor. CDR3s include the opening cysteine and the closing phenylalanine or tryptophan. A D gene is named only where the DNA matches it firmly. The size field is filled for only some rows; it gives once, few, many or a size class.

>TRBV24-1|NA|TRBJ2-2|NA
CATSDFSTGKGTGELFF
TGTGCCACCAGTGATTTCTCGACGGGGAAGGGGACCGGGGAGCTGTTTTTT
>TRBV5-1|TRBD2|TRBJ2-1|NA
CASSATSVPYNEQFF
TGCGCCAGCAGCGCGACTAGCGTACCCTACAATGAGCAGTTCTTC
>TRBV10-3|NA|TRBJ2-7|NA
CAISEYRGDPYEQYF
TGTGCCATCAGTGAGTACCGGGGTGATCCCTACGAGCAGTACTTC
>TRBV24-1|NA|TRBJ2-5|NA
CATSDSPSLGRGETQYF
TGTGCCACCAGTGACTCTCCCTCCTTGGGGAGAGGAGAGACCCAGTACTTC
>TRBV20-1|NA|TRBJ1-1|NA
CSALRTDSMNTEAFF
TGCAGCGCACTCAGAACGGACAGCATGAACACTGAAGCTTTCTTT
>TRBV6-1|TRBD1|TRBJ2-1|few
CASSGQGAMNEQFF
TGTGCCAGCAGTGGACAGGGGGCGATGAATGAGCAGTTCTTC
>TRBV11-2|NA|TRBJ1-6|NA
CASSLGFSWSSSYNSPLHF
TGTGCCAGCAGCTTAGGGTTTTCTTGGTCCAGCTCCTATAATTCACCCCTCCACTTT
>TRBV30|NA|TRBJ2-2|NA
CAWADTGELFF
TGTGCCTGGGCGGATACCGGGGAGCTGTTTTTT
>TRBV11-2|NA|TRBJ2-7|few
CASSPDGPMDF
TGTGCCAGCAGCCCCGACGGCCCGATGGACTTC
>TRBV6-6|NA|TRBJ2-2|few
CATLGTNTGELFF
TGTGCCACTTTAGGGACGAACACCGGGGAGCTGTTTTTT
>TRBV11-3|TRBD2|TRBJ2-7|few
CASSLTWEGFHEQYF
TGTGCCAGCAGCTTAACGTGGGAGGGCTTCCACGAGCAGTACTTC
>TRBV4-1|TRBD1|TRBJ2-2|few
CASSQNRGTGELFF
TGCGCCAGCAGCCAGAACAGGGGAACCGGGGAGCTGTTTTTT
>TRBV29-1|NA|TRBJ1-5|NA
CSVVSGGVDSNQPQHF
TGCAGCGTTGTCTCGGGAGGCGTTGATAGCAATCAGCCCCAGCATTTT
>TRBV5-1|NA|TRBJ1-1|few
CASSLGPVGSAAFF
TGCGCCAGCAGCTTGGGCCCTGTGGGCAGCGCAGCTTTCTTT
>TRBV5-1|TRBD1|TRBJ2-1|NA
CASTPGQVYNEQFF
TGCGCCAGCACCCCGGGACAGGTCTACAATGAGCAGTTCTTC
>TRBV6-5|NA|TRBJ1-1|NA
CASSYSGGANTEAFF
TGTGCCAGCAGTTACTCGGGGGGAGCGAACACTGAAGCTTTCTTT
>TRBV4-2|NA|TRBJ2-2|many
CASSQDTRPGELFF
TGTGCCAGCAGCCAAGATACGAGACCCGGGGAGCTGTTTTTT
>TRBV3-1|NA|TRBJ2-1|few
CASSHHGLRFF
TGTGCCAGCAGCCACCATGGTTTGAGGTTCTTC
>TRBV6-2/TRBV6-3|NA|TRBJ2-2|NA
CASIKGRGMNTGELFF
TGTGCCAGCATCAAGGGAAGGGGTATGAACACCGGGGAGCTGTTTTTT
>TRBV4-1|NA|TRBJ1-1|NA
CASRGTGHTEAFF
TGCGCCAGCAGGGGCACGGGGCACACTGAAGCTTTCTTT
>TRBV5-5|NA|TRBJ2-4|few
CASSWALGRNIQYF
TGTGCCAGCAGCTGGGCGCTGGGTCGGAACATTCAGTACTTC
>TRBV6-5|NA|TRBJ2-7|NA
CASSSLAEQYF
TGTGCCAGCAGCTCCCTAGCCGAGCAGTACTTC
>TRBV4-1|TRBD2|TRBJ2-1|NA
CASSPDESGRARNEQFF
TGCGCCAGCAGCCCAGATGAGAGCGGGAGGGCTCGTAATGAGCAGTTCTTC
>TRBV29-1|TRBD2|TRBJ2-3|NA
CSVGGSGGRDTQYF
TGCAGCGTTGGTGGTAGCGGGGGGCGGGATACGCAGTATTTT
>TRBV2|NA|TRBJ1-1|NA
CASSDRSEFGQAFF
TGTGCCAGCAGTGATCGTTCGGAGTTCGGGCAAGCTTTCTTT
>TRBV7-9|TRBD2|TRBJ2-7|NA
CASSDTSGPYEQYF
TGTGCCAGCAGCGACACTAGCGGTCCCTACGAGCAGTACTTC
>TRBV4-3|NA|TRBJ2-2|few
CASSQVLGTSNTGELFF
TGCGCCAGCAGCCAAGTTTTGGGGACTTCGAACACCGGGGAGCTGTTTTTT
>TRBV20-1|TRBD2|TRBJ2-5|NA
CSARLRLAGIHQETQYF
TGCAGTGCTAGACTTAGACTAGCGGGGATTCACCAAGAGACCCAGTACTTC
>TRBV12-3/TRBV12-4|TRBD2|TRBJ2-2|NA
CASRRSGAGAYGELFF
TGTGCCAGCAGACGCAGTGGAGCGGGGGCCTACGGGGAGCTGTTTTTT
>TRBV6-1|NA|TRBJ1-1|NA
CASRQRGLTEAFF
TGTGCCAGCAGACAGCGAGGGTTGACTGAAGCTTTCTTT
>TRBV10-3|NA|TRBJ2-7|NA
CAISEYQTYEQYF
TGTGCCATCAGTGAGTATCAGACCTACGAGCAGTACTTC
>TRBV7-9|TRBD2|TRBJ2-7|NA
CASSRGLAGAGVYEQYF
TGTGCCAGCAGTCGGGGACTAGCGGGAGCCGGCGTCTACGAGCAGTACTTC
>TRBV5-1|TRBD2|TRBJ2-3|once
CASSLQRDTDTQYF
TGCGCCAGCAGCTTGCAGCGGGACACAGATACGCAGTATTTT
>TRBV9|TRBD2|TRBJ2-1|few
CASSVEGLAGAPQFF
TGTGCCAGCAGCGTAGAAGGACTAGCGGGGGCCCCGCAGTTCTTC